This T cell receptor (beta chain) originates from a study of T cells expressing NK-cell markers. The length of the CDR3 is 13 residues. Germline V lookup: CDR1 SQVTM, CDR2 ANQGSEA. No DNA is given; TCRdb re-called the 5' RACE reads and lists each CDR3 protein once. The sample holds about 550,000 distinct CDR3 sequences. The specimen sequenced was blood T cells: a sorted CD56 or NKG2C T cell subset, CD4+ or CD8+ T cells, or bulk PBMC T cells (not recorded which). The chain recombines TRBV29-1 with TRBJ1-2; TCRdb's D call, TRBD1, is unchecked because there is no DNA. The origin of this receptor is a young man in good health. CDR3 in amino acids: CSVEGAGAYGYTF.